What follows describes a single T cell receptor (beta chain). The antigen is not known. This likely stems from a read error, as it lies one base from a far larger clone. How the authors handled the data: From ImmunoSEQ came sequences covering only the junction and carrying no quality scores, so filtering differed. TCRdb keeps only in-frame clones here, not all; method: immunoSEQ multiplex PCR. V and J calls plus clone size are reproduced from that table; the DNA served to infer D and trimming. The profile shows over a million clones, around 82% of them singletons. This specimen belongs to a study of shared clonotypes between healthy human individuals. The study's findings and limits: Blood was the only sampled material, and tissue repertoires likely differ.

Subsets obtained from CD4+ cells comprised CD45RA+ naive and CD45RA-negative memory cells. The specimen was memory CD4+ T cells from PBMCs. Indicated subset: CD45RA-negative fraction. The origin of this receptor is a man younger than 35 in good health. Some clones in this sample may be carry-over from other donors' samples.

This chain's CDR3 is CASSEAGTGSGSGYIF. In nucleotides, the CDR3 is TGTGCCAGCAGTGAAGCGGGAACAGGGTCGGGTAGTGGCTACATCTTC. The V gene is TRBV2, the J gene TRBJ1-2; D possibly corresponds to TRBD1 (6 bases). Germline CDR1 and CDR2: SNHLY and FYNNEI. The CDR3 covers 16 residues. Filled out from reference TRBV2 and TRBJ1-2, the complete variable domain reads EPEVTQTPSHQVTQMGQEVILRCVPISNHLYFYWYRQILGQKVEFLVSFYNNEISEKSEIFDDQFSVERPDGSNFTLKIRSTKLEDSAMYFCASSEAGTGSGSGYIFGSGTRLTVV.